This is a list of T cell receptor beta chains from one sample in a study of T cells in Graves' hyperthyroidism and ophthalmopathy. From the multiplex PCR reads, TCRdb called clonotypes with MiXCR, one entry per CDR3 protein. The data contain 530,000 or so distinct CDR3 sequences, approximately 25% of them singletons. Sequencing input: blood. The receptors originated from a woman aged 30 to 39 with Graves' ophthalmopathy. Each CDR3 is given with its conserved first and last residue. The order of the fields is V gene, J gene, D gene, clone size, CDR3 DNA, CDR3 protein. D genes are given only for firm matches. Expanded clones get a size class; other rows say once, few or many, or leave the size out.

v_gene: TRBV2
j_gene: TRBJ2-5
d_gene: .
abundance: many
CDR3nt: TGTGCCAGCACTTACGCCGCGGGGCAGGGGAAGCTTTGGCGAGAGACCCAGTACTTC
CDR3aa: CASTYAAGQGKLWRETQYF

v_gene: TRBV7-2
j_gene: TRBJ2-7
d_gene: .
abundance: few
CDR3nt: TGTGCCAGCAGCTTCCGTACTAGTCCCGAAGCCGAGCAGTACTTC
CDR3aa: CASSFRTSPEAEQYF

v_gene: TRBV2
j_gene: TRBJ2-3
d_gene: TRBD2
abundance: many
CDR3nt: TGTGCCAGCAGTCGACTAGCGGGGACAAATACGCAGTATTTT
CDR3aa: CASSRLAGTNTQYF

v_gene: TRBV12-3/TRBV12-4
j_gene: TRBJ2-2
d_gene: TRBD1
abundance: .
CDR3nt: TGTGCCAGCACTAACCAGGGGGCGGCGAACACCGGGGAGCTGTTTTTT
CDR3aa: CASTNQGAANTGELFF

v_gene: TRBV2
j_gene: TRBJ1-1
d_gene: .
abundance: .
CDR3nt: TGTGCCAGCAGACCCCTGGGGTCGAACACTGAAGCTTTCTTT
CDR3aa: CASRPLGSNTEAFF

v_gene: TRBV20-1
j_gene: TRBJ1-1
d_gene: .
abundance: .
CDR3nt: TGCAGTGCTAGATGGTTGCGTATGGTAGACACTGAAGCTTTCTTT
CDR3aa: CSARWLRMVDTEAFF

v_gene: TRBV28
j_gene: TRBJ1-3
d_gene: TRBD1
abundance: .
CDR3nt: TGTGCCAGCAGCCCGACAGGGGTTGGAAACACCATATATTTT
CDR3aa: CASSPTGVGNTIYF

v_gene: TRBV7-2
j_gene: TRBJ1-1
d_gene: .
abundance: many
CDR3nt: TGTGCCAGCAGCTTAGACCTCGGCCTAGCCGTCACTTTCTTT
CDR3aa: CASSLDLGLAVTFF

v_gene: TRBV5-8
j_gene: TRBJ1-1
d_gene: TRBD1
abundance: many
CDR3nt: TGTGCCAACTTACAGACAGGGGGCACTGAAGCTTTCTTT
CDR3aa: CANLQTGGTEAFF

v_gene: TRBV5-4
j_gene: TRBJ1-6
d_gene: .
abundance: .
CDR3nt: TGTGCCAGCAGCTTCACACGGATGGTCTATAGCTCCTATAATTCACCCCTCCACTTT
CDR3aa: CASSFTRMVYSSYNSPLHF

v_gene: TRBV6-2/TRBV6-3
j_gene: TRBJ2-5
d_gene: TRBD2
abundance: many
CDR3nt: TGTGCCAGCAGTTACTCCAGCGGGGGGGCCGGGGAGACCCAGTACTTC
CDR3aa: CASSYSSGGAGETQYF

v_gene: TRBV6-2/TRBV6-3
j_gene: TRBJ1-1
d_gene: .
abundance: .
CDR3nt: TGTGCCAGCAGTTACGACCATGGCACTGAAGCTTTCTTT
CDR3aa: CASSYDHGTEAFF

v_gene: TRBV6-5
j_gene: TRBJ1-1
d_gene: .
abundance: many
CDR3nt: TGTGCCAGCAGTTACAGGGGGTGGAACACTGAAGCTTTCTTT
CDR3aa: CASSYRGWNTEAFF

v_gene: TRBV15
j_gene: TRBJ2-7
d_gene: .
abundance: .
CDR3nt: TGTGCCACCAGCAGGGACCTACAGGGCCGGAACGAGCAGTACTTC
CDR3aa: CATSRDLQGRNEQYF

v_gene: TRBV2
j_gene: TRBJ1-2
d_gene: .
abundance: many
CDR3nt: TGTGCCAGCAGTGAAGATCTCAACTTCTATGGCTACACCTTC
CDR3aa: CASSEDLNFYGYTF

v_gene: TRBV20-1
j_gene: TRBJ2-7
d_gene: TRBD1
abundance: .
CDR3nt: TGCAGTGCCAGACCGACAGGGTCCAACGAGCAGTACTTC
CDR3aa: CSARPTGSNEQYF

v_gene: TRBV2
j_gene: TRBJ2-5
d_gene: .
abundance: many
CDR3nt: TGTGCCAGCAGTGAAGCGTTCGGCACCCAAGAGACCCAGTACTTC
CDR3aa: CASSEAFGTQETQYF

v_gene: TRBV7-8
j_gene: TRBJ2-4
d_gene: .
abundance: many
CDR3nt: TGTGCCAGCAGCTCAACCCCCCGAACTTTCGACAGGAAAAACATTCAGTACTTC
CDR3aa: CASSSTPRTFDRKNIQYF

v_gene: TRBV12-3/TRBV12-4
j_gene: TRBJ1-3
d_gene: .
abundance: many
CDR3nt: TGTGCCAGCAGGACTATTAGCTCTGGAAACACCATATATTTT
CDR3aa: CASRTISSGNTIYF

v_gene: TRBV7-7
j_gene: TRBJ1-1
d_gene: TRBD1
abundance: many
CDR3nt: TGTGCTAGCAACGGGACAGGATGGACTGAAGCTTTCTTT
CDR3aa: CASNGTGWTEAFF

v_gene: TRBV5-5
j_gene: TRBJ1-1
d_gene: .
abundance: .
CDR3nt: TGTGCCAGCAGCCCCATGGACGGCCGTGAAGCTTTCTTT
CDR3aa: CASSPMDGREAFF

v_gene: TRBV12-3/TRBV12-4
j_gene: TRBJ1-2
d_gene: .
abundance: few
CDR3nt: TGTGCCAGCAGTTTGGATGGTCATCAGGGTGGCTACACCTTC
CDR3aa: CASSLDGHQGGYTF

v_gene: TRBV12-3/TRBV12-4
j_gene: TRBJ1-2
d_gene: .
abundance: once
CDR3nt: TGTGCCAGCAGTAAGGGGGTGCCCTATGGCTACACCTTC
CDR3aa: CASSKGVPYGYTF

v_gene: TRBV12-3/TRBV12-4
j_gene: TRBJ2-7
d_gene: TRBD1
abundance: few
CDR3nt: TGTGCCAGCAAGGTGACAGGGGGCTTTGATTCCTACGAGCAGTACTTC
CDR3aa: CASKVTGGFDSYEQYF

v_gene: TRBV20-1
j_gene: TRBJ2-2
d_gene: .
abundance: many
CDR3nt: TGCAGTGCTCCTGGACCAAACACCGGGGAGCTGTTTTTT
CDR3aa: CSAPGPNTGELFF

v_gene: TRBV5-6
j_gene: TRBJ1-1
d_gene: .
abundance: .
CDR3nt: TGTGCCAGCACCGCGGGGGACACTGAAGCTTTCTTT
CDR3aa: CASTAGDTEAFF

v_gene: TRBV20-1
j_gene: TRBJ1-3
d_gene: .
abundance: few
CDR3nt: TGCAGTGGGGCCTCTGGAAACACCATATATTTT
CDR3aa: CSGASGNTIYF

v_gene: TRBV12-3/TRBV12-4
j_gene: TRBJ2-7
d_gene: .
abundance: .
CDR3nt: TGTGCCAGCAGTTTAGGGATACGCTACGAGCAGTACTTC
CDR3aa: CASSLGIRYEQYF

v_gene: TRBV7-9
j_gene: TRBJ1-2
d_gene: .
abundance: .
CDR3nt: TGTGCCAGCAGCTTAAACGGTGGCTACACCTTC
CDR3aa: CASSLNGGYTF

v_gene: TRBV18
j_gene: TRBJ1-2
d_gene: .
abundance: many
CDR3nt: TGTGCCAGCTCACCACCGGTGCAGGGCGGCTACACCTTC
CDR3aa: CASSPPVQGGYTF

v_gene: TRBV6-1
j_gene: TRBJ2-3
d_gene: TRBD2
abundance: .
CDR3nt: TGTGCCAGCAGTGAAACGTTAGCGGGGGGAACAGATACGCAGTCTTTT
CDR3aa: CASSETLAGGTDTQSF

v_gene: TRBV6-2/TRBV6-3
j_gene: TRBJ2-7
d_gene: .
abundance: many
CDR3nt: TGTGCCAGCAGAAGGGGCCCTGGCGGGAATCGGCAGTACTTC
CDR3aa: CASRRGPGGNRQYF

v_gene: TRBV3-1
j_gene: TRBJ1-1
d_gene: TRBD1
abundance: many
CDR3nt: TGTGCCAGCAGCCAAGTAGGGGGCCGAACGAAGAACACTGAAGCTTTCTTT
CDR3aa: CASSQVGGRTKNTEAFF

v_gene: TRBV14
j_gene: TRBJ1-1
d_gene: .
abundance: few
CDR3nt: TGTGCCAGCAGCGTACACCAAGGGGTGAACACTGAAGCTTTCTTT
CDR3aa: CASSVHQGVNTEAFF

v_gene: TRBV13
j_gene: TRBJ1-2
d_gene: .
abundance: many
CDR3nt: TGTGCCAGCAGCTTACCGACAGAGAACTATAGCTACACCTTC
CDR3aa: CASSLPTENYSYTF

v_gene: TRBV2
j_gene: TRBJ2-7
d_gene: .
abundance: many
CDR3nt: TGTGCCAGCAAGACGGGGGCTAGCTCCTACGAGCAGTACTTC
CDR3aa: CASKTGASSYEQYF

v_gene: TRBV12-3/TRBV12-4
j_gene: TRBJ2-5
d_gene: TRBD1
abundance: many
CDR3nt: TGTGCCAGCAGCCGGGACAGGGGAGGAGAGACCCAGTACTTC
CDR3aa: CASSRDRGGETQYF